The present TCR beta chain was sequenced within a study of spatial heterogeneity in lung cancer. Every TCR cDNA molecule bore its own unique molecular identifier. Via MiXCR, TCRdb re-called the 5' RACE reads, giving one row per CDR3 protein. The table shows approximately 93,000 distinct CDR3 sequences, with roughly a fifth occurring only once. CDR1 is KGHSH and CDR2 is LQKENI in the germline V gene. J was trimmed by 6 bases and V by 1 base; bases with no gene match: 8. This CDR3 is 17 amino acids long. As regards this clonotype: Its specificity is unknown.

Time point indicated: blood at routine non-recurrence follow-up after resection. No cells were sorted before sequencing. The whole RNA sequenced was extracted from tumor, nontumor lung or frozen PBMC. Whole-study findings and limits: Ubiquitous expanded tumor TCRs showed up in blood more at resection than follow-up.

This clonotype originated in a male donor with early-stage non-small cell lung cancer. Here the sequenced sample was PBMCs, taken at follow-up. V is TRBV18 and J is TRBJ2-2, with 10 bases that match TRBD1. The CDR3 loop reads CASSPLPGTGESGELFF. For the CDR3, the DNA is TGTGCCAGCTCACCACTCCCCGGGACAGGGGAATCCGGGGAGCTGTTTTTT.